The 27 T cell receptor beta chains below were found in one sample sequenced in a study of radiotherapy plus CTLA-4 blockade in lung cancer (dated by TCRdb to the late 2010s). Libraries were built with the immunoSEQ multiplex PCR assay. TCRdb re-hosts the immuneACCESS table, in-frame sequences only. Its copies lack some clones; in the studies checked, an unresolved V gene accounts for under half of them, and the cause for the rest is not known. Here the sample has 90,000 to 100,000 clones; about four fifths occur a single time. Around 2.8% of the sample goes to the ten largest clones. The sequencing used peripheral blood, collected from a patient treated with radiotherapy plus ipilimumab. The source is a human donor with non-small cell lung cancer who had a partial response to radiotherapy plus ipilimumab. Some clones in this sample may be carry-over from other donors' samples.

The V call is TRBV2, the J call TRBJ2-7, with 7 bases aligning to TRBD2. The CDR3 is 15 amino acids. The junction had 6 bases not matched to a gene; V was cut back by 2 bases and J by 2 bases. Germline loops: CDR1 SNHLY, CDR2 FYNNEI. DNA for the CDR3: TGTGCCAGCAGTGAATCCCTAGCGGAGGCCTACGAGCAGTACTTC. It translates to CASSESLAEAYEQYF.

The chain couples TRBV20-1 to TRBJ2-5, with D perhaps matching TRBD1 (5 bases). The J call may be faulty, since TRBJ2-7 better matches the DNA end. The germline V gene encodes CDR1 DFQATT and CDR2 SNEGSKA (reference sequence). CDR3 length: 11 residues. The CDR3: CSVTGTYEQYF. Written as DNA, the CDR3 is TGCAGCGTAACAGGCACCTACGAGCAGTACTTC.

This chain uses TRBV18 with TRBJ2-7, with 10 bases lining up with TRBD1. J was trimmed by 5 bases and V by 5 bases; bases with no gene match: 9. Germline V gene data show CDR1 as KGHSH and CDR2 as LQKENI. The CDR3 contains 15 residues. CDR3 sequence reads: CASSKRDRGTNEQYF. The DNA of the CDR3 is TGTGCCAGCTCAAAGCGGGACAGGGGAACCAACGAGCAGTACTTC.

Of note for this clone: This sample includes further DNA sequences coding for the same CDR3. The chain joins TRBV2 to TRBJ1-5, with D unclear. In germline, CDR1 is SNHLY, CDR2 FYNNEI. Trimming cost V 7 bases and J 4 bases, with 11 bases left between them. The length of the CDR3 is 13 residues. The CDR3 region has the DNA TGTGCCAGCACCCGGACTGGGAATCAGCCCCAGCATTTT. Protein sequence: CASTRTGNQPQHF.

The chain joins TRBV28 to TRBJ2-7; no clear D. CDR3 size: 12 residues. V lost 3 bases and J 1 base, leaving 4 bases between the germline ends. Germline values: CDR1 MDHEN, CDR2 SYDVKM. Here the CDR3 reads CASSFRSYEQYF. The CDR3 DNA reads TGTGCCAGCAGTTTTCGTTCCTACGAGCAGTACTTC.

The chain carries TRBV28 and TRBJ2-7; unclear D gene. V dropped 3 bases and J dropped 5 bases, with 14 bases sitting between them. The CDR3 has 14 amino acids. Germline CDR1 and CDR2: MDHEN and SYDVKM. The CDR3 sequence: CASSLSPSFHEQYF. The CDR3 DNA reads as TGTGCCAGCAGTTTGAGTCCGTCGTTCCACGAGCAGTACTTC.

The chain recombines TRBV5-1 with TRBJ2-3; possibly TRBD1 for D (5 bases). The CDR3 totals 14 residues. V lost 4 bases, J lost 2 bases, and 11 bases lay in between. Germline assignment: CDR1 SGHRS and CDR2 YFSETQ. This CDR3 reads CASSPRQNTDTQYF. In DNA form, the CDR3 reads TGCGCCAGCAGCCCAAGACAGAACACAGATACGCAGTATTTT. Drawing the rest from reference TRBV5-1 and TRBJ2-3, the complete variable domain is KAGVTQTPRYLIKTRGQQVTLSCSPISGHRSVSWYQQTPGQGLQFLFEYFSETQRNKGNFPGRFSGRQFSNSRSEMNVSTLELGDSALYLCASSPRQNTDTQYFGPGTRLTVL.

J is TRBJ2-7 and V is TRBV5-1, with D tentatively TRBD1 (6 bases). The CDR3 has 14 amino acids. Per the germline V gene, CDR1 is SGHRS and CDR2 is YFSETQ. Trimming took off 4 bases at V and 3 bases at J, with 14 bases between the two ends. The chain's CDR3 is CASSRPGAIYEQYF. The CDR3 DNA sequence: TGCGCCAGCAGCAGGCCAGGGGCTATCTACGAGCAGTACTTC.

This clone appeared a few times. V usage is TRBV6-6 and J usage is TRBJ2-3; D gene ambiguous. Looked up from germline, CDR1 is MNHNY and CDR2 is SVGAGI (reference sequence). The CDR3 has 15 residues. V was cut by 6 bases and J by 3 bases, with 16 bases left in between. Written as DNA, the CDR3 is TGTGCCAGCAGGTCCTTAGCAGATAGGACAGATACGCAGTATTTT. The encoded protein is CASRSLADRTDTQYF.

This clone was seen more than once but under ten times. One end of the junction is discordant with germline, which a read error may explain. This chain connects TRBV5-1 to TRBJ2-1; D not certain. The CDR3 spans 13 residues. Germline CDR1 is SGHRS and CDR2 is YFSETQ. In nucleotides, the CDR3 is TGTGCCAGCAGCTTGGGTCCTTACAATGAGCAGTTCTTC. Amino acids: CASSLGPYNEQFF.

This rearrangement joins TRBV28 to TRBJ2-5, with a weak D call TRBD1 (7 bases). CDR3 length: 14 amino acids. V dropped 7 bases and J dropped 2 bases, with 14 bases sitting between them. CDR1 is MDHEN, CDR2 SYDVKM, per germline. CDR3 DNA sequence: TGTGCCAGCAATGTACAGGGGAGGCAAGAGACCCAGTACTTC. The encoded protein is CASNVQGRQETQYF.

J is TRBJ2-2 and V is TRBV7-9, with 15 bases fitting TRBD2. The CDR3 extends over 16 amino acids. The ends lost 5 bases at V and 5 bases at J; junction bases unmatched: 3. Germline CDR1 SEHNR, CDR2 FQNEAQ (reference sequence). The CDR3 region has the DNA TGTGCCAGCAGCCCCGGACTAGCGGGGGGGACCGGGGAGCTGTTTTTT. Translation: CASSPGLAGGTGELFF.

CDR3 nucleotide sequence: TGTGCCAGCAGCCTGGGTTCAGGGGGTCAAGAGACCCAGTACTTC. Encoded protein: CASSLGSGGQETQYF. This chain connects TRBV5-6 to TRBJ2-5; 7 nucleotides align to TRBD1. This CDR3 comprises 15 residues. V trimming: 4 bases; J trimming: 2 bases; junction bases outside the gene matches: 8. The germline gives CDR1 SGHDT, CDR2 YYEEEE.

The rearrangement links TRBV10-2 to TRBJ2-3; 8 bases line up with TRBD2. Germline loops: CDR1 WSHSY, CDR2 SAAADI. CDR3 size: 14 residues. V dropped 10 bases and J dropped 4; count of bases not matched to a gene: 10. Written as DNA, the CDR3 is TGCGCCACCAAAGGGACTAGAGACTCAGATACGCAGTATTTT. This translates into CATKGTRDSDTQYF.

The chain links TRBV5-4 to TRBJ2-1, with 7 nucleotides matching TRBD2. CDR3 length: 16 residues. Per the germline V gene, CDR1 is SGHNT and CDR2 is YYREEE (reference sequence). V gave up 4 bases and J gave up 3 bases; unmatched junction bases: 10. CDR3 coding DNA: TGTGCCAGCAGCCTTCTCATGGGACTACGCTACAATGAGCAGTTCTTC. This translates into CASSLLMGLRYNEQFF.

The chain joins TRBV6-6 to TRBJ1-1; possibly TRBD1 for D (5 bases). Germline-derived CDR1 and CDR2 are MNHNY and SVGAGI (reference sequence). This CDR3 has 16 amino acids. V lost 0 bases and J 6 bases, leaving 17 bases between the germline ends. The CDR3 DNA reads TGTGCCAGCAGTTACTCCGGGACTCAACGGGGGGCTGAAGCTTTCTTT. Translated: CASSYSGTQRGAEAFF.

The rearrangement uses TRBV27 and TRBJ2-5, with TRBD2 matching over 12 bases. The germline CDR1 and CDR2 sequences are MNHEY and SMNVEV (reference sequence). This CDR3 is built from 16 residues. With V trimmed by 6 bases and J by 5 bases, 10 bases remained unmatched. CDR3 coding DNA: TGTGCCAGCAGAAGGGCTAGCGGGAGGGCGTCGGAGACCCAGTACTTC. Translated, it gives CASRRASGRASETQYF.

The genes are TRBV19 and TRBJ1-3, with D tentatively TRBD1 (5 bases). V shed 7 bases and J shed 0 bases, with 16 bases lying between them. The CDR3 is 16 amino acids. Germline V gene data show CDR1 as LNHDA and CDR2 as SQIVND (reference sequence). The CDR3 spells CASTSPRASSGNTIYF. The CDR3 region has the DNA TGTGCCAGTACCTCCCCCAGGGCGAGCTCTGGAAACACCATATATTTT.

The V gene is TRBV30, the J gene TRBJ2-1; D is ambiguous. V lost 4 bases and J lost 0, with 13 bases in between. This CDR3 contains 15 residues. Germline V gives CDR1 GTSNPN, CDR2 SVGIG (reference sequence). This CDR3 reads CAWKPSPHSYNEQFF. CDR3 in DNA: TGTGCCTGGAAGCCTAGTCCCCACTCCTACAATGAGCAGTTCTTC.

J is TRBJ2-3 and V is TRBV4-2; the D gene is possibly TRBD2 (5 bases). The CDR3 is made up of 13 amino acids. Germline assignment: CDR1 LGHNA and CDR2 YNFKEQ. V lost 0 bases to trimming and J lost 8 bases, with 9 bases between them. The CDR3 spells CASSQDKEGTQYF. The CDR3 DNA reads TGTGCCAGCAGCCAAGATAAAGAGGGTACGCAGTATTTT.

The chain uses TRBV29-1 and TRBJ2-3, with D possibly being TRBD2 (5 bases). The CDR3 has 12 residues. V lost 5 bases, J lost 3 bases, and 9 bases lay in between. Per the germline V gene, CDR1 is SQVTM and CDR2 is ANQGSEA. In DNA form, the CDR3 reads TGCAGCGTTCGGGAAGGAACAGATACGCAGTATTTT. Residues: CSVREGTDTQYF.

This clone was picked up one time. The V and J genes are TRBV28 and TRBJ1-5, with D unresolved. CDR3 length equals 15 residues. In germline, CDR1 is MDHEN, CDR2 SYDVKM. Trimming stripped 1 base from V and 1 base from J, with 8 bases between. This CDR3 reads CASSLLSGSNQPQHF. The CDR3, as DNA: TGTGCCAGCAGTTTATTGTCCGGGAGCAATCAGCCCCAGCATTTT.

The chain joins TRBV27 to TRBJ1-4; D is possibly TRBD1 (6 bases). The CDR3 extends over 16 amino acids. Germline CDR1 MNHEY, CDR2 SMNVEV (reference sequence). Trimming left V 2 bases short and J 7 bases short, with 17 bases between. The CDR3 nucleotides read TGTGCCAGCAGTTTAATGGCGTCGGGACACGGTGAAAAACTGTTTTTT. This encodes CASSLMASGHGEKLFF.

V is TRBV6-1 and J is TRBJ1-3, with 10 bases fitting TRBD1. There are 13 residues in the CDR3. The J segment lost 2 bases and the V segment lost 8 bases, leaving 0 bases of the junction unmatched. Per the germline V gene, CDR1 is MNHNS and CDR2 is SASEGT. CDR3 loop: CASGQGAGNTIYF. The CDR3 DNA follows: TGTGCCAGCGGACAGGGGGCTGGAAACACCATATATTTT.

This clone was picked up a small number of times. The rearrangement uses TRBV5-4 and TRBJ2-7; 7 bases line up with TRBD1. The J segment lost 0 bases and the V segment lost 5 bases, leaving 8 bases of the junction unmatched. There are 15 residues in the CDR3. Germline V gene sequence: CDR1 SGHNT, CDR2 YYREEE (reference sequence). In nucleotides, the CDR3 is TGTGCCAGCAGTCAAACAGGGGTTAGCTCCTACGAGCAGTACTTC. Its protein product is CASSQTGVSSYEQYF.

This CDR3 reads CSVEVDRSNEQYF. The CDR3 coding sequence is TGCAGCGTTGAAGTGGACAGGTCGAACGAGCAGTACTTC. The chain carries TRBV29-1 and TRBJ2-7; 7 nucleotides match TRBD1. Germline CDR1 and CDR2: SQVTM and ANQGSEA. The CDR3 runs to 13 residues. Trimming cost V 1 base and J 5 bases; bases outside gene matches: 5.

The V gene is TRBV4-2, the J gene TRBJ2-1; a weak D match, TRBD1 (6 bases). Germline CDR1 and CDR2: LGHNA and YNFKEQ. V was trimmed by 0 bases and J by 12 bases, leaving 18 bases between them. CDR3 size: 15 residues. The CDR3 sequence: CASSQDLANRGGQFF. The DNA for the CDR3 is TGTGCCAGCAGCCAAGATCTTGCTAACAGAGGGGGGCAGTTCTTC.